Here is one T cell receptor beta chain with its context. Germline CDR1 SNHLY, CDR2 FYNNEI. CDR3 length equals 13 residues. Trimming at V came to 6 bases and at J to 1 base, leaving 1 base not matched to a gene. TCRdb passed the reads through MiXCR, listing each CDR3 protein once. The sample has 150,000 to 200,000 distinct CDR3 sequences, roughly a fifth seen once. These data originate in a study of T cell repertoires in cytomegalovirus infection. The sequence was obtained from a human donor in good health (CMV status not recorded). Some clones in this sample may be carry-over from other donors' samples. The chain couples TRBV2 to TRBJ2-5, with 8 bases fitting TRBD2. Sequencing input: PBMCs. CDR3 region: CASSGTSQETQYF. The CDR3 region has the DNA TGTGCCAGCAGCGGGACTAGCCAAGAGACCCAGTACTTC. Using reference TRBV2 and TRBJ2-5 for the parts outside the CDR3, the full variable domain is EPEVTQTPSHQVTQMGQEVILRCVPISNHLYFYWYRQILGQKVEFLVSFYNNEISEKSEIFDDQFSVERPDGSNFTLKIRSTKLEDSAMYFCASSGTSQETQYFGPGTRLLVL.